The clone carrying this TCR beta chain appeared many times. This sample was taken from a study of metastatic and nonmetastatic thyroid tumors. The CDR3 covers 15 residues. Germline-derived CDR1 and CDR2 are SGHAT and FQNNGV. The V gene lost 1 base and the J gene lost 2 bases, with 10 bases spanning the gap. Through MiXCR, TCRdb re-clonotyped the PCR reads. The sample contains 35,000 or so clones, roughly a sixth of which appear only once. No patient had received any treatment before thyroid surgery. V usage is TRBV11-2 and J usage is TRBJ2-3; the D gene is possibly TRBD2 (6 bases). Sequencing was done on a sample of blood. The receptor's source is a male donor with papillary thyroid cancer or a benign thyroid nodule (not recorded which). Some clones in this sample may be carry-over from other donors' samples. The CDR3 nucleotides are TGTGCCAGCAGCTTAGGCGGGACCACCACAGATACGCAGTATTTT. Its protein product is CASSLGGTTTDTQYF.